A single sample is the source of the 2 T cell receptor beta chains below, sequenced in a study of T cells after yellow fever vaccination. TCRdb independently ran MiXCR on the 5' RACE reads; one entry per CDR3 protein. The data show about 150,000 distinct CDR3 sequences, approximately 6.6% seen once. This sample comprised CD4+ T cells sorted from PBMCs, obtained 10 days after the yellow fever booster vaccination. These receptor sequences come from a man aged 30 to 45 who received the YFV17D yellow fever vaccine.

There are many counts of this clonotype. The chain joins TRBV6-2 or TRBV6-3 to TRBJ2-7; perhaps TRBD2 as D (6 bases). The V end lost 3 bases, the J end lost 3 bases, and 12 bases lay between the germline ends. The CDR3 is made up of 14 amino acids. Germline lookup yields CDR1 MNHEY and CDR2 SVGEGT. Here the CDR3 DNA reads TGTGCCAGCAGTTATCGGGACGGGAGCTACGAGCAGTACTTC. Translation gives CASSYRDGSYEQYF.

This clonotype has ten or more counts. The chain couples TRBV5-6 to TRBJ2-7; D gene uncertain. Per germline, CDR1 SGHDT and CDR2 YYEEEE. The CDR3 is made up of 16 amino acids. The V end lost 1 base, the J end lost 4 bases, and 18 bases lay between the germline ends. CDR3 in amino acids: CASSLMPGGRSYEQYF. The CDR3 DNA follows: TGTGCCAGCAGCTTGATGCCCGGCGGTCGGTCTTACGAGCAGTACTTC.